These 21 T cell receptor beta chains originate from one sample sequenced in a study of blood T cell repertoires in COVID-19. The table came from immunoSEQ multiplex PCR; TCRdb's copy has only in-frame clones and leaves some out. This table has about 220,000 clones, around 82% appearing once. Source material: peripheral blood. The receptors were gathered from a woman in her sixties or seventies with acute or convalescent COVID-19.

The J gene is TRBJ2-1, the V gene TRBV5-8; possible D gene TRBD2, 6 bases. This CDR3 has 20 amino acids. Germline V gives CDR1 SGHTS, CDR2 YDEGEE. Trimming took off 5 bases at V and 6 bases at J, with 33 bases between the two ends. The CDR3 DNA is TGTGCCAGCAGACTACGAACCGCAGGGTTCTGGACTATTGGTCTCAATGAGCAGTTCTTC. The encoded protein is CASRLRTAGFWTIGLNEQFF.

The V gene is TRBV7-9, the J gene TRBJ1-4; maybe TRBD1 (5 bases). CDR1 is SEHNR, CDR2 FQNEAQ, per germline (reference sequence). The CDR3 is 16 amino acids. V shed 5 bases and J shed 7 bases, with 20 bases lying between them. The CDR3 here is CASSQEPAGMVEKLFF. The CDR3 DNA follows: TGTGCCAGCAGCCAAGAGCCGGCAGGGATGGTTGAAAAACTGTTTTTT.

The rearrangement links TRBV10-3 to TRBJ1-4; 7 nucleotides align to TRBD1. The CDR3 sequence is 12 residues long. Per the germline V gene, CDR1 is ENHRY and CDR2 is SYGVKD. Germline trimming cut 11 bases from V and 4 bases from J; bases unmatched to any gene: 4. The CDR3 here is CAARDSNEKLFF. The CDR3 DNA sequence: TGTGCCGCCCGGGACAGTAATGAAAAACTGTTTTTT.

The chain couples TRBV7-8 to TRBJ2-7; weak D call: TRBD1 (5 bases). CDR3 length: 13 amino acids. Trimming took off 1 base at V and 6 bases at J, with 10 bases between the two ends. Germline CDR1 SGHVS, CDR2 FQNEAQ. The CDR3 loop is CASSLEGTGEQYF. Here the CDR3 DNA reads TGTGCCAGCAGCTTAGAGGGCACAGGCGAGCAGTACTTC.

The chain is built from TRBV6-6 and TRBJ1-1; no definite D call. The CDR3 extends over 16 amino acids. V was pared by 3 bases and J by 3 bases, with 17 bases between. Germline V CDR1 and CDR2: MNHNY, SVGAGI (reference sequence). CDR3 sequence reads: CASSYSPVELHTEAFF. DNA for the CDR3: TGTGCCAGCAGTTATTCCCCCGTCGAACTACACACTGAAGCTTTCTTT.

The J gene is TRBJ1-6, the V gene TRBV12-3 or TRBV12-4; D is unclear. CDR3 length: 12 amino acids. The V end lost 2 bases, the J end lost 9 bases, and 5 bases lay between the germline ends. In DNA, the CDR3 is TGTGCCAGCAGTTTAACAATTTCACCCCTCCACTTT. Translating it yields CASSLTISPLHF.

V is TRBV7-2 and J is TRBJ2-2; no reliable D call. The V gene lost 3 bases and the J gene lost 2 bases, with 10 bases spanning the gap. The CDR3 spans 15 residues. Germline V gene data show CDR1 as SGHTA and CDR2 as FQGNSA. CDR3 protein: CASSLSGVNTGELFF. The CDR3 region has the DNA TGTGCCAGCAGCTTGTCAGGCGTTAACACCGGGGAGCTGTTTTTT.

The V and J genes are TRBV5-1 and TRBJ1-4; D is perhaps TRBD1 (6 bases). The V end was cut by 0 bases, the J end by 7 bases, with 13 bases between. CDR1 SGHRS and CDR2 YFSETQ come from the germline V gene. This CDR3 comprises 15 residues. The CDR3 protein is CASSLAGGLVEKLFF. Here the CDR3 DNA reads TGCGCCAGCAGCTTGGCCGGGGGGCTTGTTGAAAAACTGTTTTTT.

The genes are TRBV10-3 and TRBJ1-1, with D perhaps TRBD1 (5 bases). Trimming removed 4 bases from V and 3 bases from J, with 9 bases in between. The CDR3 consists of 13 residues. Germline CDR1 ENHRY, CDR2 SYGVKD. The CDR3 region is CAISVRGDTEAFF. The CDR3 region has the DNA TGTGCCATCAGTGTGCGGGGCGACACTGAAGCTTTCTTT.

The chain has TRBV5-1 and TRBJ1-3; D unclear. Germline V lookup: CDR1 SGHRS, CDR2 YFSETQ. The CDR3 is 15 residues long. V was clipped by 3 bases and J by 4 bases, with 14 bases between them. The CDR3 DNA is TGCGCCAGCAGCTCTAATATGTACTCCGGAAACACCATATATTTT. This gives the protein CASSSNMYSGNTIYF.

The CDR3 nucleotides are TGTGCCAGTAGTCTCAGGGGGCCGGCAGGCTACACCTTC. Amino acid sequence: CASSLRGPAGYTF. This rearrangement joins TRBV19 to TRBJ1-2, with TRBD1 matching 8 bases. V lost 5 bases and J lost 8; bases outside the gene matches: 7. CDR3 size: 13 residues. CDR1 and CDR2 (germline): LNHDA, SQIVND (reference sequence).

The chain is built from TRBV5-1 and TRBJ2-1; tentative D call: TRBD1 (6 bases). Germline CDR1 reads SGHRS; CDR2 reads YFSETQ. The CDR3 loop spans 14 amino acids. V was trimmed by 7 bases and J by 6 bases, leaving 17 bases between them. CDR3 sequence (DNA): TGCGCCAGCTCCGGGACACAAGGGAGCAATGAGCAGTTCTTC. Protein: CASSGTQGSNEQFF.

CDR3 residues: CASSLRVGGGKTDTQYF. CDR3 bases: TGTGCCAGCAGCTTGAGAGTCGGCGGGGGGAAAACAGATACGCAGTATTTT. The rearrangement links TRBV5-4 to TRBJ2-3; 8 bases align to TRBD2. Germline lookup yields CDR1 SGHNT and CDR2 YYREEE (reference sequence). The CDR3 consists of 17 residues. V gave up 1 base and J gave up 3 bases; unmatched junction bases: 10.

The CDR3 is CASSDPLGGRGVTQYF. The CDR3 bases are TGTGCCAGTAGCGACCCTCTGGGGGGAAGAGGAGTGACCCAGTACTTC. V gene TRBV19 combines with J gene TRBJ2-5; TRBD2 might be the D (6 bases). V lost 6 bases and J 7 bases, leaving 24 bases between the germline ends. CDR1 and CDR2 (germline): LNHDA, SQIVND (reference sequence). This CDR3 is 16 amino acids long.

The rearrangement links TRBV15 to TRBJ1-1; no reliable D call. Germline V gives CDR1 LNHNV, CDR2 YYDKDF (reference sequence). Trimming cost V 0 bases and J 2 bases, with 13 bases left between them. This CDR3 is built from 16 residues. In nucleotides, the CDR3 is TGTGCCACCAGCAGAGATGGTGGAGGAAGAAACACTGAAGCTTTCTTT. Translating gives CATSRDGGGRNTEAFF.

This clone has a handful of counts. The chain couples TRBV10-3 to TRBJ1-5; weak D call: TRBD1 (5 bases). Germline lookup yields CDR1 ENHRY and CDR2 SYGVKD. The CDR3 is 13 amino acids. Deletions cut 2 bases from V and 4 bases from J, with 6 bases between. The CDR3 DNA is TGTGCCATCAGTGAGGACAGAAATCAGCCCCAGCATTTT. Residues: CAISEDRNQPQHF.

The chain uses TRBV6-5 and TRBJ1-2; tentatively, D is TRBD1 (6 bases). The V gene lost 5 bases and the J gene lost 5 bases, with 9 bases spanning the gap. The germline V gene encodes CDR1 MNHEY and CDR2 SVGAGI. The CDR3 has 12 residues. CDR3 residues: CASSQTGYGYTF. The CDR3 DNA follows: TGTGCCAGCAGTCAGACAGGATATGGCTACACCTTC.

This CDR3 is CASSGSRASSGIAKNIQYF. CDR3 nucleotides: TGTGCCAGCTCAGGGAGTCGGGCTAGTAGCGGGATAGCCAAAAACATTCAGTACTTC. The chain joins TRBV18 to TRBJ2-4, with 8 bases aligning to TRBD2. V was clipped by 5 bases and J by 0 bases; unmatched bases: 15. The length of the CDR3 is 19 residues. Germline V gene sequence: CDR1 KGHSH, CDR2 LQKENI.

The rearrangement uses TRBV3-1 (or the pseudogene TRBV3-2) and TRBJ1-2; tentatively, D is TRBD1 (5 bases). Between the trimmed V and J ends, which lost 3 bases and 3 bases, there was a span of 8 bases. The CDR3 runs 13 residues. The germline V gene has CDR1 LGHDT and CDR2 YNNKEL (reference sequence). The CDR3 sequence is CASSQVRDYGYTF. CDR3 sequence (DNA): TGTGCCAGCAGCCAGGTCAGGGACTATGGCTACACCTTC.

The chain is built from TRBV14 and TRBJ2-1, with 9 bases lining up with TRBD2. CDR1 is SGHDN, CDR2 FVKESK, per germline. The length of the CDR3 is 16 residues. The V gene end was trimmed by 4 bases and the J gene end by 3 bases; junction bases not matched to a gene: 7. The CDR3 region is CASSRLRGGGYNEQFF. The CDR3 DNA reads TGTGCCAGCAGCCGTCTACGCGGGGGGGGCTACAATGAGCAGTTCTTC.

This clone turned up a few times. The J gene is TRBJ1-5, the V gene TRBV28; maybe TRBD1 (5 bases). V lost 5 bases, J lost 1 base, and 12 bases lay in between. From germline, CDR1 is MDHEN and CDR2 SYDVKM. This CDR3 comprises 15 residues. The CDR3 sequence is CASSVGADSNQPQHF. CDR3 coding DNA: TGTGCCAGCAGTGTAGGGGCGGACAGCAATCAGCCCCAGCATTTT.